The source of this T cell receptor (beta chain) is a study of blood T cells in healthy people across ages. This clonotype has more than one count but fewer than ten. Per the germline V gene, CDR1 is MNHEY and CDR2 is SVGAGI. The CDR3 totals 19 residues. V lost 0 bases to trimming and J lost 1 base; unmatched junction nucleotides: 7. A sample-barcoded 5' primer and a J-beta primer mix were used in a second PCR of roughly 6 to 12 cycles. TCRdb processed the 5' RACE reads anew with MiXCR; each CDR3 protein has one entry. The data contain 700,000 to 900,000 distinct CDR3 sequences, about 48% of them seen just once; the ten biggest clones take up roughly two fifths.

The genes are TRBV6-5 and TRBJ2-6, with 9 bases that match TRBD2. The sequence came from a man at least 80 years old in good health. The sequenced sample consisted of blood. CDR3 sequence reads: CASSYSIWREGSGANVLTF. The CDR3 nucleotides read TGTGCCAGCAGTTACTCGATTTGGCGGGAGGGGTCTGGGGCCAACGTCCTGACTTTC.